Presented here are 4 T cell receptor beta chains from one specimen sequenced in a study of blood T cells in healthy people across ages. A J-beta primer mix and a sample-barcoded 5' primer were used in a second PCR of about 7 to 12 cycles. TCRdb re-analysed the 5' RACE reads in MiXCR, keeping a single row per CDR3 protein. The table has some 930,000 distinct CDR3 sequences, almost 30% seen once. These sequences were also reported in another study, on T cells of mothers and their children.

Material: blood. These receptors were collected from a woman aged 40-49 years in good health.

The V and J genes are TRBV5-1 and TRBJ2-1; TRBD2 matches at 8 bases. J lost 8 bases, V lost 4 bases, and 11 bases had no gene match. CDR3 length: 15 residues. Germline values: CDR1 SGHRS, CDR2 YFSETQ. The CDR3: CASSPPGTGGHEQFF. The CDR3 DNA is TGCGCCAGCAGCCCCCCCGGGACGGGAGGGCATGAGCAGTTCTTC.

The table lists this clonotype with a few counts. The gene calls are TRBV20-1 and TRBJ2-3; unclear D gene. In germline, CDR1 is DFQATT, CDR2 SNEGSKA (reference sequence). Trimming removed 3 bases at V and 0 bases at J, with 19 bases between. The CDR3 loop spans 17 amino acids. CDR3 sequence reads: CSARDGSMNPSTDTQYF. CDR3 DNA: TGCAGTGCTAGGGACGGCTCAATGAACCCTAGCACAGATACGCAGTATTTT.

The rearrangement links TRBV27 to TRBJ2-1, with D uncertain. Germline assignment: CDR1 MNHEY and CDR2 SMNVEV (reference sequence). This CDR3 has 14 amino acids. Trimming stripped 3 bases from V and 5 bases from J, with 11 bases between. CDR3 residues: CASSLEQHNNEQFF. As DNA, the CDR3 is TGTGCCAGCAGTTTGGAACAGCACAACAATGAGCAGTTCTTC.

Remarks on this clonotype: A read error is possible here, since a much larger clone lies one base away. The gene calls are TRBV7-9 and TRBJ2-7; 7 bases map to TRBD2. The J call may be incorrect, as the DNA end agrees better with TRBJ2-4. Per germline, CDR1 SEHNR and CDR2 FQNEAQ (reference sequence). The CDR3 covers 13 residues. CDR3 DNA sequence: TGTGCCATCAGCCGGGGGGACAAAAACATTCAGTACTTC. Protein: CAISRGDKNIQYF.